The 25 T cell receptor beta chains below all came from one sample that was sequenced in a study of blood T cell repertoires in COVID-19. Clones were read by immunoSEQ multiplex PCR, and TCRdb kept only the in-frame ones, dropping some. The sample includes 200,000 to 250,000 clones, over 80% seen only once; the top ten take under 4.5%. Material: PBMCs or T cells enriched from blood (not recorded which). The receptors derive from a woman under 40 who had been exposed to COVID-19.

This clone was seen just once. V gene TRBV7-8 combines with J gene TRBJ1-2; the D is unclear. CDR1 is SGHVS and CDR2 is FQNEAQ in the germline V gene. V lost 5 bases and J lost 6, with 10 bases in between. The CDR3 extends over 12 amino acids. CDR3 loop: CASSPDGHGYTF. CDR3 in DNA: TGTGCCAGCAGCCCAGATGGCCATGGCTACACCTTC.

The chain recombines TRBV2 with TRBJ2-1; 8 bases line up with TRBD2. In germline, CDR1 is SNHLY, CDR2 FYNNEI. Germline trimming cut 6 bases from V and 0 bases from J; bases unmatched to any gene: 10. There are 17 residues in the CDR3. The CDR3 DNA reads TGTGCCAGCAGCGAGCGACTAGCGTGGAGCTCCTACAATGAGCAGTTCTTC. As protein: CASSERLAWSSYNEQFF.

The sample holds one count of this clone. V gene TRBV2 combines with J gene TRBJ2-3, with 7 bases aligning to TRBD1. V was pared by 9 bases and J by 3 bases, with 9 bases of the junction left unmatched. The germline gives CDR1 SNHLY, CDR2 FYNNEI. The CDR3 totals 14 residues. The CDR3 bases are TGTGCCAGGAGACAGGGAAGGCGGACAGATACGCAGTATTTT. This encodes CARRQGRRTDTQYF.

This clone showed up just once. The chain uses TRBV30 and TRBJ2-1; D might be TRBD2 (6 bases). V dropped 0 bases and J dropped 12 bases, with 18 bases sitting between them. Germline CDR1 and CDR2: GTSNPN and SVGIG (reference sequence). CDR3 size: 14 residues. The CDR3 loop reads CAWSVEGPHSGQFF. As DNA, the CDR3 is TGTGCCTGGAGTGTGGAGGGCCCTCACTCAGGGCAGTTCTTC. Drawing the rest from reference TRBV30 and TRBJ2-1, the complete variable domain is SQTIHQWPATLVQPVGSPLSLECTVEGTSNPNLYWYRQAAGRGLQLLFYSVGIGQISSEVPQNLSASRPQDRQFILSSKKLLLSDSGFYLCAWSVEGPHSGQFFGPGTRLTVL.

The chain combines TRBV15 with TRBJ2-1; 7 bases fit TRBD2. Unmatched junction bases numbered 6, after V lost 3 bases and J lost 4 bases. CDR3 length: 15 residues. Germline values: CDR1 LNHNV, CDR2 YYDKDF (reference sequence). DNA of the CDR3: TGTGCCACCAGCAGGGGGAGACTAGCTTACAATGAGCAGTTCTTC. Translating it yields CATSRGRLAYNEQFF.

The V call is TRBV28, the J call TRBJ2-7; D unclear. This CDR3 comprises 11 residues. The germline V gene encodes CDR1 MDHEN and CDR2 SYDVKM. The V end was cut by 3 bases, the J end by 5 bases, with 5 bases between. This chain's CDR3 is CASSLADEQYF. CDR3 DNA: TGTGCCAGCAGTTTGGCTGACGAGCAGTACTTC.

CDR3 nucleotide sequence: TGTGCCAGTCACGACCGGGAGACCGGGGACACCATATATTTT. It yields the protein CASHDRETGDTIYF. This chain joins TRBV19 and TRBJ1-3; D unresolved. CDR1 and CDR2 (germline): LNHDA, SQIVND (reference sequence). The CDR3 runs to 14 residues. Trimming cost V 8 bases and J 8 bases, with 19 bases left between them.

The chain links TRBV6-5 to TRBJ1-6; D may be TRBD1 (5 bases). V lost 5 bases and J 8 bases, leaving 13 bases between the germline ends. Germline values: CDR1 MNHEY, CDR2 SVGAGI. This CDR3 is built from 14 residues. Written as DNA, the CDR3 is TGTGCCAGCAGTAACCCCGCAGGGCATTCACCCCTCCACTTT. Protein sequence: CASSNPAGHSPLHF.

V usage is TRBV10-3 and J usage is TRBJ2-7, with 12 nucleotides matching TRBD2. V was clipped by 6 bases and J by 5 bases; unmatched bases: 8. This CDR3 spans 15 amino acids. The germline V gene encodes CDR1 ENHRY and CDR2 SYGVKD. CDR3 nucleotides: TGTGCCATCAGACTCAGACTAGCGGGAGACCACGAGCAGTACTTC. Translation: CAIRLRLAGDHEQYF.

The V call is TRBV15, the J call TRBJ1-2; D might be TRBD1 (5 bases). CDR3 length: 14 residues. Per germline, CDR1 LNHNV and CDR2 YYDKDF (reference sequence). V was trimmed by 0 bases and J by 1 base, leaving 6 bases between them. CDR3 coding DNA: TGTGCCACCAGCAGAGAAAGGGGTAACTATGGCTACACCTTC. As protein: CATSRERGNYGYTF.

This chain connects TRBV27 to TRBJ1-1, with a possible D match to TRBD1 (6 bases). The CDR3 length is 14 residues. The germline V gene has CDR1 MNHEY and CDR2 SMNVEV (reference sequence). V dropped 6 bases and J dropped 0 bases, with 11 bases sitting between them. The CDR3 loop reads CASRKQGMNTEAFF. As DNA, the CDR3 is TGTGCCAGCAGAAAACAGGGCATGAACACTGAAGCTTTCTTT.

This chain links TRBV10-2 with TRBJ1-6; possible D gene TRBD1, 6 bases. Germline CDR1 WSHSY, CDR2 SAAADI. Deletions cut 5 bases from V and 8 bases from J, with 13 bases between. The CDR3 runs 14 residues. This CDR3 is CASSYRVLDSPLHF. As DNA, the CDR3 is TGCGCCAGCAGTTACAGGGTTTTGGATTCACCCCTCCACTTT.

The chain links TRBV29-1 to TRBJ1-3; D call uncertain. V shed 7 bases and J shed 4 bases, with 8 bases lying between them. Germline values: CDR1 SQVTM, CDR2 ANQGSEA. This CDR3 is built from 11 residues. For the CDR3, the DNA is TGCAGCGCGCTTATAGGAAACACCATATATTTT. Amino acids: CSALIGNTIYF.

The rearrangement links TRBV29-1 to TRBJ2-7; weak D call: TRBD2 (5 bases). CDR3 length equals 13 residues. CDR1 and CDR2 (germline): SQVTM, ANQGSEA. The V gene lost 3 bases and the J gene lost 5 bases, with 14 bases spanning the gap. The CDR3 DNA follows: TGCAGCGTTGATTTGGGAGATGGGAACGAGCAGTACTTC. Translation: CSVDLGDGNEQYF.

This chain joins TRBV6-5 and TRBJ2-1, with a weak D call TRBD2 (6 bases). The germline V gene encodes CDR1 MNHEY and CDR2 SVGAGI. Trimming stripped 5 bases from V and 3 bases from J, with 8 bases between. This CDR3 contains 13 residues. CDR3 bases: TGTGCCAGCAGTACTAGCAGCTACAATGAGCAGTTCTTC. Residues: CASSTSSYNEQFF.

The rearrangement uses TRBV5-1 and TRBJ1-3; no definite D call. Germline CDR1 reads SGHRS; CDR2 reads YFSETQ. V was cut by 0 bases and J by 1 base, with 11 bases left in between. This CDR3 spans 16 amino acids. CDR3 sequence: CASSLVGDRSGNTIYF. Here the CDR3 DNA reads TGCGCCAGCAGCTTGGTCGGGGATCGTTCTGGAAACACCATATATTTT.

The chain recombines TRBV25-1 with TRBJ1-2, with D maybe TRBD1 (6 bases). Looked up from germline, CDR1 is MGHDK and CDR2 is SYGVNS. The CDR3 covers 14 residues. V lost 4 bases to trimming and J lost 0 bases, with 9 bases between them. Here the CDR3 DNA reads TGTGCCAGCAGTGGGACAGCAACTAACTATGGCTACACCTTC. It is translated as CASSGTATNYGYTF.

The chain has TRBV10-3 and TRBJ1-1; 9 nucleotides line up with TRBD1. Germline V gene data show CDR1 as ENHRY and CDR2 as SYGVKD. CDR3 length equals 15 residues. The ends lost 5 bases at V and 4 bases at J; junction bases unmatched: 8. CDR3 DNA sequence: TGTGCCATCAGTTTGCGACAGGGGGGGCGCACTGAAGCTTTCTTT. Its translation: CAISLRQGGRTEAFF.

This sequence joins TRBV4-2 and TRBJ2-7; TRBD1 agrees at 9 bases. This CDR3 has 13 residues. J lost 7 bases, V lost 4 bases, and 5 bases had no gene match. In germline, CDR1 is LGHNA, CDR2 YNFKEQ. The CDR3 coding sequence is TGTGCCAGCAGCCCAGGACAGGGGTGGGAGCAGTACTTC. This encodes CASSPGQGWEQYF.

Only one count was recorded for this clone. V usage is TRBV9 and J usage is TRBJ2-7; TRBD1 matches at 11 bases. Germline CDR1 SGDLS, CDR2 YYNGEE. The CDR3 totals 14 residues. Trimming took 3 bases from V and 6 from J; bases not matched to a gene: 5. CDR3 DNA: TGTGCCAGCAGCGCGTCGGGACAGGGGGGCGAGCAGTACTTC. It specifies CASSASGQGGEQYF.

The chain employs TRBV11-2 and TRBJ1-1, with TRBD1 as a possible D gene (5 bases). Trimming cost V 5 bases and J 4 bases, with 17 bases left between them. The CDR3 extends over 15 amino acids. The germline CDR1 and CDR2 sequences are SGHAT and FQNNGV. The CDR3 reads CASSHKWGGGTEAFF. The CDR3 nucleotides are TGTGCCAGCAGCCATAAATGGGGCGGGGGCACTGAAGCTTTCTTT.

The rearrangement links TRBV6-5 to TRBJ1-3; D ambiguous. V was trimmed by 0 bases and J by 0 bases, leaving 9 bases between them. Germline V CDR1 and CDR2: MNHEY, SVGAGI. This CDR3 is 16 amino acids long. The CDR3 sequence: CASSYSRPSSGNTIYF. For the CDR3, the DNA is TGTGCCAGCAGTTACTCGAGGCCGAGCTCTGGAAACACCATATATTTT.

The chain is built from TRBV7-6 and TRBJ1-1; TRBD1 might be the D (5 bases). The CDR3 totals 13 residues. From germline, CDR1 is SGHVS and CDR2 FNYEAQ. Trimming stripped 5 bases from V and 6 bases from J, with 13 bases between. The chain's CDR3 is CASSPYRNPEAFF. CDR3 coding DNA: TGTGCCAGCAGCCCCTACAGGAATCCTGAAGCTTTCTTT.

The gene calls are TRBV11-2 and TRBJ2-1, with 12 positions matching TRBD2. With V trimmed by 5 bases and J by 0 bases, 8 bases remained unmatched. This CDR3 is built from 18 residues. CDR1 and CDR2 from the germline V gene are SGHAT and FQNNGV. The CDR3 nucleotides are TGTGCCAGCAGCAAGAGACTAGCGGGAGCCCACTCCTACAATGAGCAGTTCTTC. This codes for CASSKRLAGAHSYNEQFF.

The V gene is TRBV29-1, the J gene TRBJ2-7, with TRBD2 identical over 10 bases. The CDR3 extends over 14 amino acids. Germline V gene data show CDR1 as SQVTM and CDR2 as ANQGSEA. V lost 4 bases and J lost 0; bases outside the gene matches: 3. CDR3 in DNA: TGCAGCGTTGGATCTAGCGGGAGCTCCTACGAGCAGTACTTC. Encoded protein: CSVGSSGSSYEQYF.